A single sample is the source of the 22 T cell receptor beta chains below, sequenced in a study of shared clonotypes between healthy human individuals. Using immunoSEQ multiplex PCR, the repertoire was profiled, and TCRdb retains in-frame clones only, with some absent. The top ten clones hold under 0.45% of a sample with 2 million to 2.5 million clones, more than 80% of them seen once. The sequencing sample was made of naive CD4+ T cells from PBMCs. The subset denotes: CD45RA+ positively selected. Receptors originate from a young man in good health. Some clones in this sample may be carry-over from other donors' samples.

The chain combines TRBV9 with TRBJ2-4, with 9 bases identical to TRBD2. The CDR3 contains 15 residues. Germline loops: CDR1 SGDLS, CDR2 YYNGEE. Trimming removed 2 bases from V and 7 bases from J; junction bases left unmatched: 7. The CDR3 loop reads CASSVVAGGPNIQYF. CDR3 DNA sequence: TGTGCCAGCAGCGTTGTGGCGGGAGGGCCGAACATTCAGTACTTC.

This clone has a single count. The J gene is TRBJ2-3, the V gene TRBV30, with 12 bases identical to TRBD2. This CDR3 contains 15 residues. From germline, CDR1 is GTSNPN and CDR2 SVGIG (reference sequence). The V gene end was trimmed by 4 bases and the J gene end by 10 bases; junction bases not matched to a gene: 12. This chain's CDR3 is CAWTSGTSGFWSQYF. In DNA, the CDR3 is TGTGCCTGGACTTCCGGGACTAGCGGGTTTTGGTCGCAGTATTTT.

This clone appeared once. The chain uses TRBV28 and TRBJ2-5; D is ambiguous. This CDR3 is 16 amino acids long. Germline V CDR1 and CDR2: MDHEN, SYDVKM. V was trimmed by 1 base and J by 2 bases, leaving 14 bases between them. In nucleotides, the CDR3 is TGTGCCAGCAGTTTATTTGGTGGTAGCCGGCAAGAGACCCAGTACTTC. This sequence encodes CASSLFGGSRQETQYF.

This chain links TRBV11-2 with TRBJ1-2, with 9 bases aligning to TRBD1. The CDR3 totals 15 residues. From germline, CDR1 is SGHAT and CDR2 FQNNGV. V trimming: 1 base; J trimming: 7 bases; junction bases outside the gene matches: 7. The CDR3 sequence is CASSLAGDRVSGYTF. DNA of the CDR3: TGTGCCAGCAGCTTAGCCGGGGACAGGGTGTCTGGCTACACCTTC.

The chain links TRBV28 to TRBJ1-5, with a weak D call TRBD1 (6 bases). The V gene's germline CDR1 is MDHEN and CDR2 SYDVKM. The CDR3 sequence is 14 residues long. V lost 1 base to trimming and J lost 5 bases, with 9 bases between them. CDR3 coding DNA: TGTGCCAGCAGTTTATTTGGGGGCCATCAGCCCCAGCATTTT. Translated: CASSLFGGHQPQHF.

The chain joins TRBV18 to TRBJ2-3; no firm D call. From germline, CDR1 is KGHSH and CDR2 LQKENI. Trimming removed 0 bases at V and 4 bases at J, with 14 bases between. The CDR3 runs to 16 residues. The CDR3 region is CASSPPNPGYSDTQYF. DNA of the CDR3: TGTGCCAGCTCACCACCCAACCCAGGCTACTCAGATACGCAGTATTTT.

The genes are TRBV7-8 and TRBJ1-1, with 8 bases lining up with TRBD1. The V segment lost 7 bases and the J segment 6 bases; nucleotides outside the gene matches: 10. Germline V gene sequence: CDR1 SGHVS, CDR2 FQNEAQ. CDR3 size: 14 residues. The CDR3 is CASTQQGGLSEAFF. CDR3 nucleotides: TGTGCCAGCACCCAACAGGGGGGTCTTTCTGAAGCTTTCTTT.

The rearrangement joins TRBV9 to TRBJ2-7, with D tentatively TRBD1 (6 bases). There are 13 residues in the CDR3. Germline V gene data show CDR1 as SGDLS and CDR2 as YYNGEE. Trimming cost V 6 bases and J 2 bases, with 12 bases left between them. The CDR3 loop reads CASNRDTAYEQYF. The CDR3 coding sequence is TGTGCCAGCAACCGGGACACTGCCTACGAGCAGTACTTC.

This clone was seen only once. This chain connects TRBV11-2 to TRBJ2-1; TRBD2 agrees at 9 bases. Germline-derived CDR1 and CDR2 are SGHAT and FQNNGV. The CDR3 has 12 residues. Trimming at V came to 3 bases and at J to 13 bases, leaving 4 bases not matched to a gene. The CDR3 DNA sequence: TGTGCCAGCAGCTTGGCTAGCGGGAATCAGTTCTTC. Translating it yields CASSLASGNQFF.

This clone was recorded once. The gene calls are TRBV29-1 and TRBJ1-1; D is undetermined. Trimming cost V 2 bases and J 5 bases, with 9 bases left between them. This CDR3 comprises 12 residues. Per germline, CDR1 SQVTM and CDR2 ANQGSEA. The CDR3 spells CSVEQVGTEAFF. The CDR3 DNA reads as TGCAGCGTTGAACAGGTGGGGACTGAAGCTTTCTTT.

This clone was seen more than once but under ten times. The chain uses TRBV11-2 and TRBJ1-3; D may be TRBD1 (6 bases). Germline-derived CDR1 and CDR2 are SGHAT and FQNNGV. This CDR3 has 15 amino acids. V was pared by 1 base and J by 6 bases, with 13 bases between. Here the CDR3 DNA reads TGTGCCAGCAGCTTAGGAAGGGGGGCTGCAAACACCATATATTTT. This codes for CASSLGRGAANTIYF.

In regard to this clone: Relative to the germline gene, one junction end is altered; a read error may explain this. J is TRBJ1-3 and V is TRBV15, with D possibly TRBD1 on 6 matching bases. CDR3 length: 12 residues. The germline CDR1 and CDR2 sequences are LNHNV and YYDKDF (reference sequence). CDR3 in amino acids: CATSRVGGARHF. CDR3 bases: TGTGCCACCAGCAGAGTAGGGGGAGCAAGGCATTTT.

As DNA, the CDR3 is TGTGCCAGCAGCTTAGGCGCGAGAGGGAGTGAGCAGTTCTTC. It specifies CASSLGARGSEQFF. The chain uses TRBV7-9 and TRBJ2-1, with D possibly matching TRBD2 (5 bases). Germline values: CDR1 SEHNR, CDR2 FQNEAQ (reference sequence). The V end was cut by 1 base, the J end by 9 bases, with 13 bases between. The CDR3 is made up of 14 amino acids.

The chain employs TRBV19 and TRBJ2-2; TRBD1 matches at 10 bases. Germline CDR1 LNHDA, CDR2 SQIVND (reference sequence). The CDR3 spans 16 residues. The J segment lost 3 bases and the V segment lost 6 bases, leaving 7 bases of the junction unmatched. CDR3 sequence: CASRISGTGDTGELFF. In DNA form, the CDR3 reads TGTGCCAGTAGAATCTCCGGGACAGGGGACACCGGGGAGCTGTTTTTT.

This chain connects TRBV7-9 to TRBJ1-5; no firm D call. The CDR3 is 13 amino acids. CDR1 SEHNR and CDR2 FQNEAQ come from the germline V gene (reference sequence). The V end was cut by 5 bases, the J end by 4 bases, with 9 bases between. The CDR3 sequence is CASSGPNNQPQHF. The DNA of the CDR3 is TGTGCCAGCAGCGGACCGAATAATCAGCCCCAGCATTTT.

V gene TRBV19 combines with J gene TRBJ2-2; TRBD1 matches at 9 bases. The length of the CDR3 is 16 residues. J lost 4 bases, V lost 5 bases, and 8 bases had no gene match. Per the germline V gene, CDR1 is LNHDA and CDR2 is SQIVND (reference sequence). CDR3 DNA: TGTGCCAGTAGTTCCGACAGGGGGGAGAGCACCGGGGAGCTGTTTTTT. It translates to CASSSDRGESTGELFF.

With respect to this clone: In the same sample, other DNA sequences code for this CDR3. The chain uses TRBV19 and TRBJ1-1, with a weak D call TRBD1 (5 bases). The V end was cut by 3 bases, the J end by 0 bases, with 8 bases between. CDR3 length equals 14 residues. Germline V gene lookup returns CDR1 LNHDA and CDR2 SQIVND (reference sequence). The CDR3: CASSIGRVNTEAFF. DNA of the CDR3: TGTGCCAGTAGTATCGGCAGGGTGAACACTGAAGCTTTCTTT.

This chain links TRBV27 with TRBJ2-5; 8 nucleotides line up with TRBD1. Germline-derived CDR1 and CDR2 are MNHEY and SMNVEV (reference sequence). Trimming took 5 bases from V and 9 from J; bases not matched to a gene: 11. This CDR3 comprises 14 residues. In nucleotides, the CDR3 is TGTGCCAGCAGTATAGGACAGGGAGGTAGGGCCCAGTACTTC. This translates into CASSIGQGGRAQYF.

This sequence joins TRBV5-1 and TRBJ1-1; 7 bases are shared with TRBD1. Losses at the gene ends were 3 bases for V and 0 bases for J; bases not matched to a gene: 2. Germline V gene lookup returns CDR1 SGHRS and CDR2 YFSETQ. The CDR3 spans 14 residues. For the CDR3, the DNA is TGCGCCAGCAGCTACGGGACAGTGAACACTGAAGCTTTCTTT. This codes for CASSYGTVNTEAFF.

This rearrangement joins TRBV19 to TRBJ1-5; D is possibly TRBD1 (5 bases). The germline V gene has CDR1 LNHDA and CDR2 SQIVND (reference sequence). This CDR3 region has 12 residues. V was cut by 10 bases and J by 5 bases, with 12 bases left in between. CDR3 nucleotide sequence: TGTGCCACCTCGGGGCGGTATCAGCCCCAGCATTTT. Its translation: CATSGRYQPQHF.

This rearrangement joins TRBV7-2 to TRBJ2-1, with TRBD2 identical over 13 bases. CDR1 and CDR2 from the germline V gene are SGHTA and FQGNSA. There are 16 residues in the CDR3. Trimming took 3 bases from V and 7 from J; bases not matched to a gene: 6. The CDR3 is CASSFQLAGGPNEQFF. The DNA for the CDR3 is TGTGCCAGCAGCTTCCAACTAGCGGGAGGGCCGAATGAGCAGTTCTTC.

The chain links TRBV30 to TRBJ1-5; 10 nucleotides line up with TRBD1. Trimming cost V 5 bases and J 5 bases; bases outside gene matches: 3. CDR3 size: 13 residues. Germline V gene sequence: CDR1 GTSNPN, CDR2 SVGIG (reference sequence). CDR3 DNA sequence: TGTGCCTGGGCGGGGACAGGGGATCAGCCCCAGCATTTT. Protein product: CAWAGTGDQPQHF.